Each of the 7 T cell receptor beta chains below was sequenced from the same sample in a study of blood T cell repertoires in COVID-19. The assay was immunoSEQ multiplex PCR, and TCRdb's table has in-frame clones only and misses some. The sample yields 130,000 or so clones, around 78% seen once. Sequencing was performed on peripheral blood. The receptors derive from a human donor in a cohort sampled during active COVID-19.

The chain links TRBV18 to TRBJ2-2, with TRBD1 as a possible D gene (5 bases). CDR3 length: 14 residues. Germline values: CDR1 KGHSH, CDR2 LQKENI. V lost 3 bases and J lost 7, with 12 bases in between. This CDR3 reads CASSPDQGYGELFF. The DNA of the CDR3 is TGTGCCAGCTCACCCGACCAGGGTTACGGGGAGCTGTTTTTT.

The chain employs TRBV3-1 (or the pseudogene TRBV3-2) and TRBJ2-7, with D possibly TRBD2 on 6 matching bases. The CDR3 consists of 11 residues. Germline assignment: CDR1 LGHDT and CDR2 YNNKEL (reference sequence). The V end was cut by 8 bases, the J end by 6 bases, with 11 bases between. The CDR3 region is CASRGAGEQYF. CDR3 DNA sequence: TGTGCCAGCCGCGGGGCGGGCGAGCAGTACTTC.

This clone was seen a single time. CDR3 loop: CASTEPTGAHYGYTF. The CDR3 DNA follows: TGTGCCAGCACCGAACCCACAGGGGCGCACTATGGCTACACCTTC. J is TRBJ1-2 and V is TRBV2; 7 bases align to TRBD1. Germline CDR1 reads SNHLY; CDR2 reads FYNNEI. Germline trimming cut 7 bases from V and 3 bases from J; bases unmatched to any gene: 11. The CDR3 runs to 15 residues.

The chain is built from TRBV5-8 and TRBJ1-6; 8 bases match TRBD1. V gave up 4 bases and J gave up 9 bases; unmatched junction bases: 6. Germline V CDR1 and CDR2: SGHTS, YDEGEE. This CDR3 is built from 14 residues. CDR3 DNA: TGTGCCAGCAGCGATCGGACAGGGAGTTCACCCCTCCACTTT. Its protein product is CASSDRTGSSPLHF.

The chain has TRBV11-2 and TRBJ2-5, with TRBD2 matching 8 bases. The CDR3 runs to 14 residues. V gave up 1 base and J gave up 5 bases; unmatched junction bases: 3. CDR1 SGHAT and CDR2 FQNNGV come from the germline V gene. The CDR3 reads CASSLGSGSETQYF. CDR3 nucleotides: TGTGCCAGCAGCTTAGGAAGCGGGAGCGAGACCCAGTACTTC.

The chain is built from TRBV6-1 and TRBJ2-7, with D possibly TRBD1 on 5 matching bases. Deletions cut 4 bases from V and 3 bases from J, with 19 bases between. The CDR3 covers 16 residues. CDR1 MNHNS and CDR2 SASEGT come from the germline V gene. Written as DNA, the CDR3 is TGTGCCAGCAGTGTAGGGGTGATGAGACACAACTACGAGCAGTACTTC. This encodes CASSVGVMRHNYEQYF.

Regarding this clone: At the DNA level, this CDR3 is encoded by other sequences in the same sample as well. This chain's CDR3 is CASSPHRGNTEAFF. The CDR3 DNA reads as TGTGCCAGCAGCCCCCACCGGGGTAACACTGAAGCTTTCTTT. V gene TRBV7-2 combines with J gene TRBJ1-1; D uncertain. Trimming removed 5 bases at V and 2 bases at J, with 12 bases between. Germline-derived CDR1 and CDR2 are SGHTA and FQGNSA. This CDR3 comprises 14 residues.